This T cell receptor beta chain was sequenced for a study of OX40 agonist ivuxolimab in advanced cancers. Study-wide background: The study gave patients intravenous ivuxolimab at 0.01 to 10 mg/kg every 2 weeks. The dose-escalation cohort had hepatocellular carcinoma, melanoma, renal cell or head and neck cancer. Study-wide findings and caveats: Among the lowest peripheral clonal expansion occurred in 0.1-3.0 mg/kg partial responders.

Clones were sequenced by immunoSEQ multiplex PCR, and TCRdb holds only the in-frame ones, with some missing. This table holds some 33,000 clones, around 81% found once. This CDR3 is built from 13 residues. With 1 base removed from V and 5 bases from J, the gap between germline ends came to 9 bases. In germline, CDR1 is LGHNA, CDR2 YNFKEQ. With respect to this clone: Its antigen is currently unknown.

A history of autoimmune disease or systemic immunosuppression excluded patients. The TCR comes from an adult with an advanced solid tumor such as melanoma, head and neck, liver or kidney cancer. The V and J genes are TRBV4-2 and TRBJ2-7; D is undetermined. This material consisted of CD4+ or CD8+ T cells sorted from blood, taken in a trial of the OX40 agonist ivuxolimab. The DNA of the CDR3 is TGTGCCAGCAGCCAAGTTTTGTCGGACGAGCAGTACTTC. The encoded protein is CASSQVLSDEQYF.